The 30 T cell receptor beta chains below come from one sample, sequenced in a study of shared clonotypes between healthy human individuals. Generated by immunoSEQ multiplex PCR, the TCRdb table keeps only in-frame clones and is missing some. The profile covers about 520,000 clones, with over 75% appearing a single time and 10% to 15% taken by the ten largest. The sample taken for sequencing was PBMCs. The receptors originated from a woman aged 40 to 55 in good health. Some clones in this sample may be carry-over from other donors' samples.

The chain has TRBV15 and TRBJ2-7; D might be TRBD1 or TRBD2, each matching 5 bases. This CDR3 has 13 residues. Trimming cost V 11 bases and J 0 bases, with 14 bases left between them. CDR1 and CDR2 (germline): LNHNV, YYDKDF (reference sequence). CDR3 sequence: CAARGDHSYEQYF. The DNA for the CDR3 is TGTGCCGCACGTGGGGACCACTCCTACGAGCAGTACTTC.

Of note for this clone: Within the sample, other DNA sequences also encode this same CDR3. This sequence joins TRBV30 and TRBJ2-5; D remains unclear. Germline assignment: CDR1 GTSNPN and CDR2 SVGIG (reference sequence). The CDR3 loop spans 12 amino acids. Between the trimmed V and J ends, which lost 1 base and 5 bases, there was a span of 8 bases. CDR3 DNA sequence: TGTGCCTGGAGTGCGTTGCGGGAGACCCAGTACTTC. Translating gives CAWSALRETQYF.

The genes are TRBV27 and TRBJ2-1, with TRBD2 matching over 8 bases. Germline V lookup: CDR1 MNHEY, CDR2 SMNVEV (reference sequence). V was clipped by 2 bases and J by 4 bases; unmatched bases: 4. The CDR3 length is 15 residues. CDR3 sequence: CASSLELAAYNEQFF. CDR3 nucleotide sequence: TGTGCCAGCAGTTTAGAACTAGCGGCTTACAATGAGCAGTTCTTC.

This clone has a handful of counts. This rearrangement joins TRBV28 to TRBJ1-2, with no clear D. CDR1 and CDR2 from the germline V gene are MDHEN and SYDVKM. The CDR3 runs 15 residues. V dropped 7 bases and J dropped 0 bases, with 15 bases sitting between them. The CDR3 nucleotides are TGTGCCAGCACCCCTAGGACCGGAACTAACTATGGCTACACCTTC. It translates to CASTPRTGTNYGYTF.

This clone came up once. Germline and junction disagree at one end, which may indicate a read error. This chain connects TRBV7-9 to TRBJ2-1, with 7 positions matching TRBD2. CDR1 and CDR2 (germline): SEHNR, FQNEAQ (reference sequence). The CDR3 totals 13 residues. The CDR3 here is CASSLAVYNEQFF. CDR3 nucleotides: TGTGCCAGCAGCCTAGCGGTATACAATGAGCAGTTCTTC. Filled out from reference TRBV7-9 and TRBJ2-1, the complete variable domain reads DTGVSQNPRHKITKRGQNVTFRCDPISEHNRLYWYRQTLGQGPEFLTYFQNEAQLEKSRLLSDRFSAERPKGSFSTLEIQRTEQGDSAMYLCASSLAVYNEQFFGPGTRLTVL.

The count of this clone is one. A read error is the likely source, as a far larger clone sits one nucleotide away. Different DNA sequences within this sample yield the same CDR3. This chain links TRBV9 with TRBJ1-5; the D gene is possibly TRBD1 (6 bases). The CDR3 runs 15 residues. Trimming took 3 bases from V and 0 from J, leaving 10 bases between them. Germline V CDR1 and CDR2: SGDLS, YYNGEE. The CDR3, as DNA: TGTGCCAGCAGCGCGACAGGCAGTAGCAATCAGCCCCAGCATTTT. This gives the protein CASSATGSSNQPQHF. Full variable domain (missing parts from reference TRBV9 and TRBJ1-5): DSGVTQTPKHLITATGQRVTLRCSPRSGDLSVYWYQQSLDQGLQFLIQYYNGEERAKGNILERFSAQQFPDLHSELNLSSLELGDSALYFCASSATGSSNQPQHFGDGTRLSIL.

V usage is TRBV7-9 and J usage is TRBJ2-2; no reliable D call. Germline V gene sequence: CDR1 SEHNR, CDR2 FQNEAQ (reference sequence). The germline V and J ends were trimmed by 5 bases and 8 bases, with 15 bases remaining between them. The CDR3 length is 14 residues. CDR3 nucleotide sequence: TGTGCCAGCAGCCAAGGGATGGCTTCGGGGGAGCTGTTTTTT. Its translation: CASSQGMASGELFF.

The gene calls are TRBV19 and TRBJ2-3; 7 bases line up with TRBD1. Germline trimming cut 6 bases from V and 1 base from J; bases unmatched to any gene: 13. Germline CDR1 is LNHDA and CDR2 is SQIVND (reference sequence). This CDR3 region has 17 residues. CDR3 region: CASSRRTGLSGTDTQYF. CDR3 sequence (DNA): TGTGCCAGTAGCCGCAGGACAGGTCTTTCTGGCACAGATACGCAGTATTTT.

The chain uses TRBV7-2 and TRBJ2-7, with TRBD2 as a possible D gene (6 bases). The CDR3 sequence is 15 residues long. Germline CDR1 is SGHTA and CDR2 is FQGNSA. Trimming cost V 5 bases and J 0 bases, with 14 bases left between them. The CDR3: CASSTGTSSSYEQYF. The CDR3 DNA sequence: TGTGCCAGCAGCACGGGGACTTCCAGCTCCTACGAGCAGTACTTC.

The V and J genes are TRBV12-5 and TRBJ2-1; D unclear. V was cut by 1 base and J by 1 base, with 14 bases left in between. The CDR3 is 17 residues long. Germline CDR1 reads LGHNT; CDR2 reads FRNRAP. CDR3 nucleotide sequence: TGTGCTAGTGGTTTGGCCAATTCTGTTTGGTCCTACAATGAGCAGTTCTTC. As protein: CASGLANSVWSYNEQFF.

The V call is TRBV19, the J call TRBJ1-1; D perhaps matches TRBD1 (5 bases). The germline gives CDR1 LNHDA, CDR2 SQIVND (reference sequence). V lost 5 bases, J lost 3 bases, and 10 bases lay in between. There are 13 residues in the CDR3. CDR3 nucleotide sequence: TGTGCCAGTAGTTCAGGGAGGGACACTGAAGCTTTCTTT. This codes for CASSSGRDTEAFF.

V is TRBV6-1 and J is TRBJ2-7; 14 bases line up with TRBD2. This CDR3 is built from 13 residues. The ends lost 8 bases at V and 6 bases at J; junction bases unmatched: 3. Germline CDR1 reads MNHNS; CDR2 reads SASEGT. The CDR3 sequence: CASGTSGSGEQYF. The DNA of the CDR3 is TGTGCCAGCGGGACTAGCGGGAGTGGCGAGCAGTACTTC.

The chain combines TRBV7-8 with TRBJ1-2, with 7 positions matching TRBD1. This CDR3 has 14 residues. Germline CDR1 reads SGHVS; CDR2 reads FQNEAQ. V shed 5 bases and J 2 bases; nucleotides not matched to a gene: 5. The CDR3 sequence is CASSRGGPNYGYTF. In DNA form, the CDR3 reads TGTGCCAGCAGCAGAGGGGGCCCGAACTATGGCTACACCTTC.

CDR3 loop: CASSQDPGFSGLNTGELFF. The CDR3, as DNA: TGTGCCAGCAGCCAAGACCCCGGGTTTAGCGGGTTAAACACCGGGGAGCTGTTTTTT. The chain couples TRBV14 to TRBJ2-2, with TRBD2 matching over 7 bases. CDR1 and CDR2 from the germline V gene are SGHDN and FVKESK. This CDR3 comprises 19 residues. The J segment lost 2 bases and the V segment lost 0 bases, leaving 12 bases of the junction unmatched.

This clone came up once. A read error is likely here: a far larger clone is one base away. Other DNA variants within this sample encode the same CDR3. The chain uses TRBV7-2 and TRBJ2-1, with D unclear. Trimming took 3 bases from V and 4 from J, leaving 1 base between them. CDR1 and CDR2 from the germline V gene are SGHTA and FQGNSA. The CDR3 has 11 residues. CDR3 sequence: CASSFYNEQFF. The CDR3 region has the DNA TGTGCCAGCAGCTTTTACAATGAGCAGTTCTTC.

The chain combines TRBV7-8 with TRBJ2-5; no clear D. CDR3 size: 12 residues. V lost 1 base and J lost 5, with 5 bases in between. Germline CDR1 reads SGHVS; CDR2 reads FQNEAQ. CDR3 coding DNA: TGTGCCAGCAGCTTAGACGAGGAGACCCAGTACTTC. This codes for CASSLDEETQYF.

In its sample, this clone was seen a few times. The J gene is TRBJ2-2, the V gene TRBV19, with D unclear. The germline CDR1 and CDR2 sequences are LNHDA and SQIVND (reference sequence). There are 15 residues in the CDR3. V lost 6 bases and J 4 bases, leaving 15 bases between the germline ends. The CDR3 bases are TGTGCCAGTAGCCCCTGGGTTTCTGCCACCGGGGAGCTGTTTTTT. The encoded protein is CASSPWVSATGELFF.

The rearrangement uses TRBV9 and TRBJ1-1; TRBD1 matches 7 bases. This CDR3 is 12 amino acids long. Looked up from germline, CDR1 is SGDLS and CDR2 is YYNGEE. With 4 bases clipped from V and 5 bases from J, the junction kept 2 bases outside the gene matches. The CDR3 DNA follows: TGTGCCAGCAGCTCAGGGGGGACTGAAGCTTTCTTT. Translated, it gives CASSSGGTEAFF.

Notes on this clone: A far bigger clonotype differs at one base, so this is likely a read error. V gene TRBV5-1 combines with J gene TRBJ1-2; possibly TRBD1 for D (6 bases). The CDR3 loop spans 12 amino acids. Between the trimmed V and J ends, which lost 2 bases and 5 bases, there was a span of 7 bases. Germline values: CDR1 SGHRS, CDR2 YFSETQ. For the CDR3, the DNA is TGCGCCAGCAGCTTCGGACAGTATGGCTACACCTTC. Its translation: CASSFGQYGYTF. Full variable domain (remainder filled in from reference TRBV5-1 and TRBJ1-2): KAGVTQTPRYLIKTRGQQVTLSCSPISGHRSVSWYQQTPGQGLQFLFEYFSETQRNKGNFPGRFSGRQFSNSRSEMNVSTLELGDSALYLCASSFGQYGYTFGSGTRLTVV.

As to this clone: A far larger clone lies a single base away; this is likely a read error. CDR3 sequence reads: CASSLSRDRPSLASYGQYF. The CDR3 DNA sequence: TGCGCCAGCAGCTTGTCCCGGGACAGACCATCCTTGGCCTCCTACGGGCAGTACTTC. The chain uses TRBV5-1 and TRBJ2-5; 7 positions agree with TRBD1. The CDR3 extends over 19 amino acids. Germline-derived CDR1 and CDR2 are SGHRS and YFSETQ. The J segment lost 11 bases and the V segment lost 1 base, leaving 26 bases of the junction unmatched.

The chain combines TRBV6-6 with TRBJ2-3; no firm D call. The CDR3 consists of 14 residues. Germline lookup yields CDR1 MNHNY and CDR2 SVGAGI (reference sequence). V was trimmed by 6 bases and J by 3 bases, leaving 13 bases between them. Written as DNA, the CDR3 is TGTGCCAGCAGGGACGTGGGTCAGACAGATACGCAGTATTTT. This gives the protein CASRDVGQTDTQYF.

On this clone: A far bigger clonotype differs at one base, so this is likely a read error. The chain joins TRBV2 to TRBJ2-7, with TRBD1 identical over 8 bases. Judging by the DNA end, TRBJ2-1 fits better; the J call may be wrong. Germline V gives CDR1 SNHLY, CDR2 FYNNEI. This CDR3 region has 15 residues. The CDR3 bases are TGTGCCAGCAGTGACGGACAGGGAGACTCCTACGAGCAGTTCTTC. It translates to CASSDGQGDSYEQFF.

The rearrangement joins TRBV5-5 to TRBJ2-2, with D hard to call. The CDR3 extends over 15 amino acids. The germline CDR1 and CDR2 sequences are SGHKS and YYEKEE (reference sequence). Trimming took 0 bases from V and 3 from J, leaving 9 bases between them. The DNA of the CDR3 is TGTGCCAGCAGCTTGGACCCAACGGACACCGGGGAGCTGTTTTTT. Protein sequence: CASSLDPTDTGELFF. Together with reference TRBV5-5 and TRBJ2-2, the CDR3 gives the full variable domain: DAGVTQSPTHLIKTRGQQVTLRCSPISGHKSVSWYQQVLGQGPQFIFQYYEKEERGRGNFPDRFSARQFPNYSSELNVNALLLGDSALYLCASSLDPTDTGELFFGEGSRLTVL.

The rearrangement links TRBV28 to TRBJ2-7; TRBD1 might be the D (8 bases). This CDR3 has 15 amino acids. V was shortened by 6 bases and J by 4 bases, with 19 bases between the two germline ends. The germline V gene has CDR1 MDHEN and CDR2 SYDVKM. The CDR3 region has the DNA TGTGCCAGCAGAACACAGGGGGAGGGTAGGTACGAGCAGTACTTC. This encodes CASRTQGEGRYEQYF. Drawing the rest from reference TRBV28 and TRBJ2-7, the complete variable domain is DVKVTQSSRYLVKRTGEKVFLECVQDMDHENMFWYRQDPGLGLRLIYFSYDVKMKEKGDIPEGYSVSREKKERFSLILESASTNQTSMYLCASRTQGEGRYEQYFGPGTRLTVT.

J is TRBJ2-7 and V is TRBV18, with no clear D. This CDR3 comprises 12 residues. Looked up from germline, CDR1 is KGHSH and CDR2 is LQKENI. V shed 1 base and J shed 7 bases, with 8 bases lying between them. CDR3 sequence: CASSPLGREQYF. CDR3 nucleotides: TGTGCCAGCTCACCACTAGGCCGTGAGCAGTACTTC. Full variable domain (remainder filled in from reference TRBV18 and TRBJ2-7): NAGVMQNPRHLVRRRGQEARLRCSPMKGHSHVYWYRQLPEEGLKFMVYLQKENIIDESGMPKERFSAEFPKEGPSILRIQQVVRGDSAAYFCASSPLGREQYFGPGTRLTVT.

This clone was seen a handful of times. The rearrangement uses TRBV2 and TRBJ2-2; a possible D gene is TRBD2 (6 bases). The length of the CDR3 is 16 residues. Trimming left V 0 bases short and J 5 bases short, with 13 bases between. In germline, CDR1 is SNHLY, CDR2 FYNNEI. The CDR3 bases are TGTGCCAGCAGTGAAGCGGGGGGAACTAGTACCGGGGAGCTGTTTTTT. As protein: CASSEAGGTSTGELFF.

The V and J genes are TRBV30 and TRBJ2-2; D not resolved. Trimming pared 4 bases from V and 0 bases from J, leaving 18 bases between. The CDR3 totals 17 residues. Germline CDR1 is GTSNPN and CDR2 is SVGIG (reference sequence). The CDR3 DNA sequence: TGTGCCTGGAACGGTAATATCGCGGTTCCGAACACCGGGGAGCTGTTTTTT. Protein: CAWNGNIAVPNTGELFF.

As to this clone: A far more abundant clone sits one base away, making this likely a read error. The gene calls are TRBV5-1 and TRBJ1-2; TRBD1 matches 11 bases. Germline-derived CDR1 and CDR2 are SGHRS and YFSETQ. This CDR3 comprises 16 residues. CDR3 in amino acids: CASSPGRGQGVGGYAF. The CDR3 DNA sequence: TGCGCCAGCAGCCCCGGCCGGGGACAGGGGGTAGGTGGCTACGCCTTC.

This chain joins TRBV15 and TRBJ2-7; D is possibly TRBD2 (6 bases). In germline, CDR1 is LNHNV, CDR2 YYDKDF (reference sequence). The CDR3 runs to 15 residues. The V gene lost 0 bases and the J gene lost 2 bases, with 11 bases spanning the gap. CDR3 nucleotides: TGTGCCACCAGCAGAGATAGCGGTCCCGCCTACGAGCAGTACTTC. Protein sequence: CATSRDSGPAYEQYF.

J is TRBJ2-7 and V is TRBV18; 9 bases line up with TRBD1. Trimming at V came to 3 bases and at J to 6 bases, leaving 9 bases not matched to a gene. The germline CDR1 and CDR2 sequences are KGHSH and LQKENI. This CDR3 is built from 15 residues. The DNA of the CDR3 is TGTGCCAGCTCACCCCCCGGGACAGGGTATTCCGAGCAGTACTTC. Protein sequence: CASSPPGTGYSEQYF.